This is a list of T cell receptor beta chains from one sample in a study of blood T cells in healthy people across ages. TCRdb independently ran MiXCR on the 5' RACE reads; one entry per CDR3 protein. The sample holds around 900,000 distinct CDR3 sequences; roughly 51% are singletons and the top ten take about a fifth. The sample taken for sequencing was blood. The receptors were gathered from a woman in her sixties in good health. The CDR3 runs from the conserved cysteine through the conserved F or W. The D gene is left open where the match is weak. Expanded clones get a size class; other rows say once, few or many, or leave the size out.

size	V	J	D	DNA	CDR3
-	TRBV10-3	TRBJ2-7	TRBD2	TGTGCCATCCGGGGGGGCTACGAGCAGTACTTC	CAIRGGYEQYF
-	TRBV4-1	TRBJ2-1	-	TGCGCCAGCAGCCAAGTAGCGAGCAAGCAGTTCTTC	CASSQVASKQFF
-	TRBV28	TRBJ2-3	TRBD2	TGTGCCAGCAGTTTATTTAGTAGCGGGAGGACTAGAGATACGCAGTATTTT	CASSLFSSGRTRDTQYF
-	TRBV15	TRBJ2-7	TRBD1	TGTGCCACCAGCCAACGGGGACAGGGGTACTACGAGCAGTACTTC	CATSQRGQGYYEQYF
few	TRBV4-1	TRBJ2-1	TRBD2	TGCGCCAGCAGCCAGGAAAGCGGGATTTCCCGCGATGAGCAGTTCTTC	CASSQESGISRDEQFF
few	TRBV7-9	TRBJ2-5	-	TGTGCCAGCAGCTTAGAAGGAGGGGGGACCCAGTACTTC	CASSLEGGGTQYF
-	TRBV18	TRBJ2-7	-	TGTGCCAGCTCACCACTCGTGTATCACGAGCAGTACTTC	CASSPLVYHEQYF
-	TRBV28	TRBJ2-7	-	TGTGCCAGCAGGCAAGCAGGGGAGACCTACGAGCAGTACTTC	CASRQAGETYEQYF
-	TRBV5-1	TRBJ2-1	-	TGCGCCAGCAGCTTGGACAGGGAAAACTATGAGCAGTTCTTC	CASSLDRENYEQFF
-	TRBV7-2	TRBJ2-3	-	TGTGCCAGCAGCCTAGAGGGTTTTCCTAGCACAGATACGCAGTATTTT	CASSLEGFPSTDTQYF
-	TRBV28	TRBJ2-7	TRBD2	TGTGCCAGCAGTCCACCGGGACTAGGGTCCTACGAGCAGTACTTC	CASSPPGLGSYEQYF
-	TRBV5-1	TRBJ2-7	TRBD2	TGCGCCAGCAGCTTGTCAATCGGGACTAGCGGCTACAATGAGCAGTACTTC	CASSLSIGTSGYNEQYF
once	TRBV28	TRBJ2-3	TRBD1	TGTGCCAGCAGTTTACCCCTCGGACAGGGGGCATTCATGTATACGCAGTATTTT	CASSLPLGQGAFMYTQYF
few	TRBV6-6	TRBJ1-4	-	TGTGCCAGCAGTGACTTCGGTCCGGAAAAACTGTTTTTT	CASSDFGPEKLFF
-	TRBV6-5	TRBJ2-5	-	TGTGCCAGCAGGAACAGGCGAAAAGAGACCCAGTACTTC	CASRNRRKETQYF
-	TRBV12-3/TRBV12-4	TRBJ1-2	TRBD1	TGTGCCAGCAGTTCCACGGCCGGGACAGCCAACATGTATCGCTACACCTTC	CASSSTAGTANMYRYTF
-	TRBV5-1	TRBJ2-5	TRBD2	TGCGCCAGCAGCTTGCCTAACGCCACCACTAGCGGGAGGGCAGGGAATGAGCAGTACTTC	CASSLPNATTSGRAGNEQYF
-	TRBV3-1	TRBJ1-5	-	TGTGCCAGCGGATGGGGTCAGCCCCAGCATTTT	CASGWGQPQHF
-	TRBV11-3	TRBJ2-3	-	TGTGCCAGCAGGGGCAGGGGAGCAGATACGCAGTATTTT	CASRGRGADTQYF
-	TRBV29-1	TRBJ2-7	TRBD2	TGCAGCGTTGTGGGACTAGCGGGTCAAAGCTCCTACGAGCAGTACTTC	CSVVGLAGQSSYEQYF
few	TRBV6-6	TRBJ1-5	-	TGTGCCAGCAGTCTTCAGGGATATAGCAATCAGCCCCAGCATTTT	CASSLQGYSNQPQHF
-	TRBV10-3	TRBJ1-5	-	TGTGCCATCAACAATCTGGGGGGGAATCAGCCCCAGCATTTT	CAINNLGGNQPQHF
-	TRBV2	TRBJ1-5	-	TGTGCCAGCAGCCGTTTGGATCAGCCCCAGCATTTT	CASSRLDQPQHF
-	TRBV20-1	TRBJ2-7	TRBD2	TGCAGTGCTAGACCGGTAGCGGGGGCAACCTACGAGCAGTACTTC	CSARPVAGATYEQYF
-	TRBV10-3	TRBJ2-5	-	TGTGCCATCAGTGATGACCTAGAGACCCAGTACTTC	CAISDDLETQYF
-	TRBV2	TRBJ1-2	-	TGTGCCAGCAGTGAGGGACGCAAGATCAACTATGGCTACACCTTC	CASSEGRKINYGYTF
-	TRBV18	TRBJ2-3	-	TGTGCCAGCTCACGGGGACGGCCAAGCACAGATACGCAGTATTTT	CASSRGRPSTDTQYF
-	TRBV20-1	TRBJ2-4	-	TGCAGTGCTAGCGACAACCTAGCCAAAAACATTCAGTACTTC	CSASDNLAKNIQYF
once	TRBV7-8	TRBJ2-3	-	TGTGCCAGCAGCTTACGCGGATACCACATAGATACGCAGTATTTT	CASSLRGYHIDTQYF
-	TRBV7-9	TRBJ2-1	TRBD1	TGCGCCAGCAGCTTAGCGGGGACAGGGGGCTGGAATGAGCAGTTCTTC	CASSLAGTGGWNEQFF
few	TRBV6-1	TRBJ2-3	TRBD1	TGTGCCAGCATTTCCCGGGACAGGGGGATAGATACGCAGTATTTT	CASISRDRGIDTQYF
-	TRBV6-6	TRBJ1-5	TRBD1	TGTGCCAGCAGTTACTTCACGGGACAGGGGCTTTTGTCCCAGCATTTT	CASSYFTGQGLLSQHF
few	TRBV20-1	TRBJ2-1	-	TGCAGTGCTAGATTCTCGGTGGGCTACAATGAGCAGTTCTTC	CSARFSVGYNEQFF
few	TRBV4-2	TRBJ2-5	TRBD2	TGTGCCAGCAGCCAAGCACTAGCGTCCACAAAAGGGGAGACCCAGTACTTC	CASSQALASTKGETQYF
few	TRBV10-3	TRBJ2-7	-	TGTGCCATCAGTGAGTCTGAGACCAAACCTGGGGTGTCCTACGAGCAGTACTTC	CAISESETKPGVSYEQYF
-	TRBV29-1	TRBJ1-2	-	TGCAGCGTTAATGGCTACACCTTC	CSVNGYTF
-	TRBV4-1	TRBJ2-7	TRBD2	TGCGCCAGCAGCCAAGGACCTAGCGGGATCTACGAGCAGTACTTC	CASSQGPSGIYEQYF
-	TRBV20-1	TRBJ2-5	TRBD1	TGCAGTGCTTTTAAAGACAGGGGGAGTCTCGAGACCCAGTACTTC	CSAFKDRGSLETQYF
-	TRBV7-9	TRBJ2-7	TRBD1	TGTGCCAGCAGCTTCACCCCAGTTAGGGACAGGGAAACCGAGCAGTACTTC	CASSFTPVRDRETEQYF
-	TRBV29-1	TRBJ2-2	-	TGCAGCGCCCGCCCGGGACGTTCGAACACCGGGGAGCTGTTTTTT	CSARPGRSNTGELFF
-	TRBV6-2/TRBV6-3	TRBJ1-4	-	TGTGCCAGCAGGGCCCGAAAAGCAACTAATGAAAAACTGTTTTTT	CASRARKATNEKLFF
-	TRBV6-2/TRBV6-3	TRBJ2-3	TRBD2	TGTGCCAGCAGAACTAGCGTACCTCAGGATACGCAGTATTTT	CASRTSVPQDTQYF
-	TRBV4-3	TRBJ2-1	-	TGCGCCAGCAGCCAAACGGGCCTCAATGAGCAGTTCTTC	CASSQTGLNEQFF
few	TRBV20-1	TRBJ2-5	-	TGCAGTGCTAGCAGGACGCTCCAAGAGACCCAGTACTTC	CSASRTLQETQYF
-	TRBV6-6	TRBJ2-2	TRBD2	TGTGCCAGCAGTTACTCGACTAGCGGGAGCGGGGAGCTGTTTTTT	CASSYSTSGSGELFF
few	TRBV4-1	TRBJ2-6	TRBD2	TGCGCCAGCAGCCAGGGGGGAGGGTATTCTGGGGCCAACGTCCTGACTTTC	CASSQGGGYSGANVLTF
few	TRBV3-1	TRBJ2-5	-	TGTGCCAGCAGCCAGTCCGCGAAAGAGACCCAGTACTTC	CASSQSAKETQYF
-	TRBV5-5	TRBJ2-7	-	TGTGCCAGCAGCTTGGCCTCTGGGGCCGAGCAGTACTTC	CASSLASGAEQYF
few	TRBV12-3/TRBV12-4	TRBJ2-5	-	TGTGCCAGCAGTTTTCGACAGGAGGGAGAGACCCAGTACTTC	CASSFRQEGETQYF
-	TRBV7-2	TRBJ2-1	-	TGTGCTTCCAGCAGGAGGGGGGCTGAGCAGTTCTTC	CASSRRGAEQFF
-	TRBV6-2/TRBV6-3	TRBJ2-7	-	TGTGCCAGCAGGAGAGACACAAGTATAGCCTACGAGCAGTACTTC	CASRRDTSIAYEQYF
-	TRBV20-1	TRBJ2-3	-	TGCTGTGCTAGAGATTTCCGGACGGGACGCACAGATACGCAGTATTTT	CCARDFRTGRTDTQYF
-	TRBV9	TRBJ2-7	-	TGTGCCAGCAGCGTAGATGGCGGCTCCTACGAGCAGTACTTC	CASSVDGGSYEQYF
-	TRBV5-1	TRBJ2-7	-	TGCGCCAGCAGCTTGAGAGGGCCCCCCTACGAGCAGTACTTC	CASSLRGPPYEQYF
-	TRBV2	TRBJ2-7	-	TGTGCCAGCACCCCCCGGACAGCCAGAGGCGAGCAGTACTTC	CASTPRTARGEQYF
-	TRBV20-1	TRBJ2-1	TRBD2	TGTAGTGCAACCCCACTAGCGGGAGGTAATGAGCAGTTCTTC	CSATPLAGGNEQFF
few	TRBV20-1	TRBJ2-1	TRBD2	TGCAGTGCTAGAGATCGTGAACTAGCGATCGCCAATGAGCAGTTCTTC	CSARDRELAIANEQFF
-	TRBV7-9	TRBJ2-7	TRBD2	TGTGCCAGCAGCTCGACACTAGCGGGAGGATCCGAGCAGTACTTC	CASSSTLAGGSEQYF
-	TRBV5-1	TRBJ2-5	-	TGTGCCAGCAGCTTAGGGGGGAGGAAGGAGACCCAGTACTTC	CASSLGGRKETQYF